This TCR beta chain was captured by sequencing in a study of T cell responses to AZD1222 COVID-19 vaccine listed by TCRdb under 2021. Turning to the overall study: AZD1222 recipients given second doses at about 4 weeks or at about 12 weeks were pooled, since spike-specific TCR depth and breadth were not found to differ between the two schedules. TCR sequencing was performed for fewer than 250 trial participants, of whom roughly 200 were given two doses of AZD1222 and some 26 were given two doses of MenACWY control vaccine. Trial participants were enrolled by age into subgroups of 18-55, 56-69 and 70-plus years, and 148, 28 and 57 TCR-sequenced participants, respectively, were included in these subgroups.

Explained via the paper, the time point label denotes: baseline before first vaccination. The vaccinee samples were drawn from two UK trials, COV001 and COV002, one of which was a single-blind randomized controlled phase 2/3 trial testing AZD1222 (ChAdOx1 nCoV-19) in healthy adults. For TCRbeta chain sequencing, PBMC samples were collected from trial participants at day 0 and at day 28 after the second dose. Comment on this clone: Its recognized antigen is unknown. No base quality values were provided; no much bigger clone lies one nucleotide off.

Findings and caveats that apply to the study as a whole: Participants were mostly white British, with more females than males. The authors suggested clonal diversity may have been underestimated. The 56-69-year group was small, and its depth increase did not reach significance, likely because of low power. Reportedly, almost half of the unique spike-specific TCRs recognized epitopes lying outside the regions that are mutated in the B.1.351 and B.1.1.7 variants. Because no day 14 peak-response samples were available, the repertoires could be characterized only after the peak T cell response. The vaccine-associated CD4 TCRs covered the entire spike protein, and the dominant responses fell in regions 160-218 and 743-854. Conclusions about previously exposed vaccinees are limited, since just five or six AZD1222 recipients were seropositive for SARS-CoV-2 at baseline. A significant rise in spike-specific TCR breadth and depth was observed after two AZD1222 doses relative to day 0 and relative to MenACWY recipients.

There are 13 amino acids in the CDR3, from cysteine to phenylalanine inclusive. Of the read, only the CDR3 DNA is kept; its 39 bases are in frame from base 1. A distance of 10 bases separates the germline ends of V and J, which lose 5 bases and 8 bases respectively. The CDR3 regions of human TCRbeta chains were analyzed by immunosequencing. The paper's data handling went like this. Repertoire TCRs were checked for matches against a reference library of SARS-CoV-2-specific TCRs that had been generated using the MIRA antigen-specificity platform. Breadth meant the fraction of unique TCRs that were SARS-CoV-2-associated, whereas depth meant the fraction of total T cells that were SARS-CoV-2-associated. Each spike-specific TCR was assigned to its reactive spike region and to a CD4 or CD8 class using the MIRA data. Log10-transformed breadth and depth values were compared by one-way ANOVA with Sidak's multiple comparisons tests. The source is immuneACCESS, and TCRdb retained only in-frame sequences with V and J called. Part of the clones is not carried over; for the studies checked, unresolved V genes explain less than half of this, and the remainder is unexplained. V and J calls plus clone size are reproduced from that table; the DNA served to infer D and trimming. The table for this sample lists 130,000 to 150,000 clones; 90% to 95% of them were counted only once. The leading ten clones occupy about 2.1% of the sample.

Sequencing used peripheral blood, obtained on day 0 of AZD1222 vaccination. This receptor was taken from an adult in good health. The chain is made from TRBV12-3 or TRBV12-4 and TRBJ1-6; possibly the D gene is TRBD1, per 6 matching bases. The CDR3 here reads CASSRRGDSPLHF. Here is the DNA: TGTGCCAGCAGTCGCAGGGGAGATTCACCCCTCCACTTT.